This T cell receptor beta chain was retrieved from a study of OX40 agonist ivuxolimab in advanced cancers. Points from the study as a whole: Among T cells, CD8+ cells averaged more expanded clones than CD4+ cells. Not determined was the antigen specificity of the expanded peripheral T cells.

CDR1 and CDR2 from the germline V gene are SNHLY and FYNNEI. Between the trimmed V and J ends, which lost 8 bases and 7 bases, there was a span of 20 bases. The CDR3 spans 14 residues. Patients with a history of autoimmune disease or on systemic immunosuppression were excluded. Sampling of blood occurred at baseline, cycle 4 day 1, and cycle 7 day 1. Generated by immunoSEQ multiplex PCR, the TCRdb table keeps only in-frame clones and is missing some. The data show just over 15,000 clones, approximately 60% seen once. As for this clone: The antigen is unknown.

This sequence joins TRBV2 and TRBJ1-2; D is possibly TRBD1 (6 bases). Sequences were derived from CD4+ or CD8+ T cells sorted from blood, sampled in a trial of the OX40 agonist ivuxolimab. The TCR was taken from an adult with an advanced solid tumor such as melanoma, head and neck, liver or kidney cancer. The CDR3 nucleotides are TGTGCCAGCGGCCAAGAACAGGGATCGGTTGGCTACACCTTC. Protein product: CASGQEQGSVGYTF.